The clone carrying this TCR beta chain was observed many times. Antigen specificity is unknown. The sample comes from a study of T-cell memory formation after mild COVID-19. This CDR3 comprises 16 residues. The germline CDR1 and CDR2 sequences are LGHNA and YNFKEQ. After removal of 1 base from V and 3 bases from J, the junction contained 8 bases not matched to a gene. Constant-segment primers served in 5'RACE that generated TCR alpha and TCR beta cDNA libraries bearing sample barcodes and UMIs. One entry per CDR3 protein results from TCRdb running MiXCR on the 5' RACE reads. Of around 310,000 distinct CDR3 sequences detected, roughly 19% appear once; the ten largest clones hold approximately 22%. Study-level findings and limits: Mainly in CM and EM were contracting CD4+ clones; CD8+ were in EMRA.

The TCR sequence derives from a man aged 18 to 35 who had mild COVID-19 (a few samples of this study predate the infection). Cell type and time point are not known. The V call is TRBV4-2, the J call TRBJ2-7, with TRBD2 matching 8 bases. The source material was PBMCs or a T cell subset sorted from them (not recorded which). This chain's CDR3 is CASSQGSGGEYYEQYF. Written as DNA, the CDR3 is TGTGCCAGCAGCCAAGGCTCCGGGGGGGAGTACTACGAGCAGTACTTC.